The rows below give T cell receptor beta chains drawn from one sample of a study of regulatory T cells in long-lasting Graves disease. TCRdb re-derived calls from the multiplex PCR reads in MiXCR, one entry per CDR3 protein. The data show 400,000 to 500,000 distinct CDR3 sequences, about 16% seen once. The same specimen was also included in a second study, on T cells in Graves' hyperthyroidism and ophthalmopathy.

Sequenced material: peripheral blood mononuclear cells (PBMCs), taken at new diagnosis, from a patient treated with antithyroid drugs. The receptors originated from a young woman with Graves disease. Each CDR3 is given with its conserved first and last residue. The order of the fields is V gene, clone size, CDR3 protein. Some rows have no size entry. The others give once, few or many, or a class for an expanded clone.

TRBV9,-,CASSGEPDLTEAFF
TRBV30,few,CAWSGQSEQYF
TRBV18,many,CASSPVVASHTDTQYF
TRBV28,many,CASSLIDRENTEAFF
TRBV4-3,many,CASSQDRLAGGEQFF
TRBV2,many,CASSIPGGRSYDEQFF
TRBV5-1,few,CASRNPGSVSDTQYF
TRBV28,many,CASSITAGSIYEQYF
TRBV7-2,many,CASSPTSGSGEQYF
TRBV20-1,few,CSARPGLTQHF
TRBV5-1,few,CASSLAPSGSGETQYF
TRBV7-9,few,CASSLEMRSEAFF
TRBV29-1,many,CSVGPFGGAVNTEAFF
TRBV7-2,many,CASSFLNIQYF
TRBV5-1,-,CASSSMDRGNSPLHF
TRBV6-1,-,CASLSPITYEQYF
TRBV28,many,CASSFSGSNEQFF
TRBV20-1,many,CSARDLRLAGDRREQFF
TRBV7-9,many,CASSRGRGTATNEQYF
TRBV30,-,CAWSVGVNTEAFF
TRBV20-1,few,CSASLGHPNSPLHF
TRBV12-3/TRBV12-4,many,CASSLETGTKGGNQPQHF
TRBV7-9,few,CASSPSHGSSYNEQFF
TRBV30,many,CAWSGLAGVLEQYF
TRBV9,-,CASSVAAAVPLGDTQYF
TRBV20-1,many,CSARVGGSYGYTF
TRBV12-3/TRBV12-4,many,CASRDSFSSTDTQYF
TRBV29-1,many,CSVEGPRDRGSLETQYF
TRBV20-1,-,CSAMPSASGSLYVQYF
TRBV4-3,-,CASSQEYSELNTGELFF
TRBV9,many,CASSPRQGPAETQYF
TRBV5-1,few,CASSLGTRSSYNEQFF
TRBV20-1,few,CSARSLAGAGNEQFF
TRBV6-1,many,CASRSNPGRLNTEAFF
TRBV28,many,CASSFLTGTAGNYEQYF
TRBV28,many,CASSLSGFYGYTF
TRBV3-1,few,CASSQGRVGQAHGYTF
TRBV9,many,CASSVISNTEAFF
TRBV7-6,many,CASSHTGRDNSPLHF